Listed below are T cell receptor beta chains from one sample, sequenced in a study of naive and memory T cell subsets. TCRdb redid the calling of the UMI-ligation and nested PCR reads with MiXCR, one entry per CDR3 protein. The profile shows roughly 140,000 distinct CDR3 sequences, approximately 18% of them singletons. Sequencing was carried out using naive CD8+ T cells from blood. The source is a human donor in good health. The CDR3 runs from the conserved cysteine through the conserved F or W. The D gene is left open where the match is weak. Expanded clones get a size class; other rows say once, few or many, or leave the size out.

v_call: TRBV12-3/TRBV12-4; clone_size: few; j_call: TRBJ2-7; d_call: NA; cdr3_aa: CASTTGYTYEQYF; cdr3_nt: TGTGCCAGCACAACAGGATATACCTACGAGCAGTACTTC
v_call: TRBV29-1; clone_size: NA; j_call: TRBJ2-7; d_call: NA; cdr3_aa: CSVEYVGAARDYEQYF; cdr3_nt: TGCAGCGTTGAGTATGTTGGGGCGGCTAGGGACTACGAGCAGTACTTC
v_call: TRBV3-1; clone_size: NA; j_call: TRBJ1-1; d_call: NA; cdr3_aa: CASSHEDLNTEAFF; cdr3_nt: TGTGCCAGCAGCCATGAGGACTTGAACACTGAAGCTTTCTTT
v_call: TRBV28; clone_size: NA; j_call: TRBJ1-1; d_call: NA; cdr3_aa: CASSFDRTEAFF; cdr3_nt: TGTGCCAGCAGTTTTGATCGCACTGAAGCTTTCTTT
v_call: TRBV7-9; clone_size: NA; j_call: TRBJ2-7; d_call: NA; cdr3_aa: CASSLVQTHYEQYF; cdr3_nt: TGTGCCAGCAGCTTAGTACAGACCCACTACGAGCAGTACTTC
v_call: TRBV7-8; clone_size: NA; j_call: TRBJ1-6; d_call: TRBD1; cdr3_aa: CASSLLGQGRGINSPLHF; cdr3_nt: TGTGCCAGCAGCTTATTAGGACAGGGACGGGGTATTAATTCACCCCTCCACTTT
v_call: TRBV12-3/TRBV12-4; clone_size: few; j_call: TRBJ2-7; d_call: NA; cdr3_aa: CASSSPHEQYF; cdr3_nt: TGTGCCAGCAGTTCCCCCCACGAGCAGTACTTC
v_call: TRBV7-9; clone_size: NA; j_call: TRBJ1-2; d_call: TRBD1; cdr3_aa: CASSSPTGTVYGYTF; cdr3_nt: TGTGCCAGCAGTTCACCCACCGGGACAGTCTATGGCTACACCTTC
v_call: TRBV10-3; clone_size: NA; j_call: TRBJ2-2; d_call: NA; cdr3_aa: CAISPPGITGELFF; cdr3_nt: TGTGCCATCAGTCCTCCAGGAATCACCGGGGAGCTGTTTTTT
v_call: TRBV19; clone_size: few; j_call: TRBJ1-2; d_call: TRBD1; cdr3_aa: CASSQGANDYGYTF; cdr3_nt: TGTGCCAGTAGCCAGGGGGCTAACGACTATGGCTACACCTTC
v_call: TRBV6-5; clone_size: few; j_call: TRBJ2-2; d_call: TRBD2; cdr3_aa: CASRGRLAENTGELFF; cdr3_nt: TGTGCCAGCAGGGGTCGACTAGCGGAGAACACCGGGGAGCTGTTTTTT
v_call: TRBV18; clone_size: NA; j_call: TRBJ2-1; d_call: TRBD2; cdr3_aa: CASSLPGSGRDNEQFF; cdr3_nt: TGTGCCAGCTCACTTCCCGGTAGCGGGAGGGACAATGAGCAGTTCTTC
v_call: TRBV6-5; clone_size: NA; j_call: TRBJ2-7; d_call: TRBD1; cdr3_aa: CASSPEGAGASYEQYF; cdr3_nt: TGTGCCAGCAGCCCCGAGGGGGCGGGCGCCTCCTACGAGCAGTACTTC
v_call: TRBV27; clone_size: few; j_call: TRBJ2-3; d_call: NA; cdr3_aa: CATYKRSVPDTQYF; cdr3_nt: TGTGCCACCTATAAAAGGTCCGTCCCAGATACGCAGTATTTT
v_call: TRBV28; clone_size: few; j_call: TRBJ2-7; d_call: NA; cdr3_aa: CASSFSIGLVEQYF; cdr3_nt: TGTGCCAGCAGTTTCTCTATTGGGTTGGTGGAGCAGTACTTC
v_call: TRBV7-9; clone_size: NA; j_call: TRBJ2-6; d_call: NA; cdr3_aa: CASSPSTGSGANVLTF; cdr3_nt: TGTGCCAGCAGCCCTTCAACTGGCTCTGGGGCCAACGTCCTGACTTTC
v_call: TRBV27; clone_size: NA; j_call: TRBJ2-3; d_call: TRBD2; cdr3_aa: CASSHGPSGVPDTQYF; cdr3_nt: TGTGCCAGCAGTCACGGGCCTAGCGGAGTCCCGGATACGCAGTATTTT
v_call: TRBV2; clone_size: few; j_call: TRBJ2-2; d_call: TRBD2; cdr3_aa: CASNGLGTGELFF; cdr3_nt: TGTGCCAGCAACGGACTAGGGACCGGGGAGCTGTTTTTT
v_call: TRBV12-5; clone_size: few; j_call: TRBJ2-7; d_call: TRBD2; cdr3_aa: CATKLITLAGRTHYEQYF; cdr3_nt: TGTGCTACAAAACTAATAACCCTAGCGGGACGGACTCACTACGAGCAGTACTTC
v_call: TRBV15; clone_size: NA; j_call: TRBJ2-3; d_call: NA; cdr3_aa: CATSRDLTQYF; cdr3_nt: TGTGCCACCAGCAGAGATCTTACGCAGTATTTT
v_call: TRBV20-1; clone_size: NA; j_call: TRBJ2-7; d_call: TRBD2; cdr3_aa: CSALPSGSYEQYF; cdr3_nt: TGCAGTGCTCTGCCTAGCGGCTCCTACGAGCAGTACTTC
v_call: TRBV7-9; clone_size: NA; j_call: TRBJ2-7; d_call: NA; cdr3_aa: CASSLAGVPDTYF; cdr3_nt: TGTGCCAGCAGCTTAGCCGGGGTACCCGACACGTACTTC
v_call: TRBV28; clone_size: few; j_call: TRBJ2-7; d_call: NA; cdr3_aa: CASSLGRAAEQYF; cdr3_nt: TGTGCCAGCAGTTTAGGACGGGCCGCCGAGCAGTACTTC
v_call: TRBV27; clone_size: few; j_call: TRBJ1-1; d_call: NA; cdr3_aa: CASSLTGSAPVTEAFF; cdr3_nt: TGTGCCAGCAGTTTAACGGGTTCTGCGCCGGTAACTGAAGCTTTCTTT
v_call: TRBV29-1; clone_size: many; j_call: TRBJ1-5; d_call: NA; cdr3_aa: CSAGQPNQPQHF; cdr3_nt: TGCAGCGCCGGACAGCCCAATCAGCCCCAGCATTTT
v_call: TRBV16; clone_size: NA; j_call: TRBJ1-5; d_call: NA; cdr3_aa: CASSQFFQDLWQPQHF; cdr3_nt: TGTGCCAGCAGCCAATTTTTCCAGGACCTCTGGCAGCCCCAGCATTTT
v_call: TRBV2; clone_size: NA; j_call: TRBJ2-3; d_call: NA; cdr3_aa: CASSDFQSSTDTQYF; cdr3_nt: TGTGCCAGCAGTGATTTCCAGTCTAGCACAGATACGCAGTATTTT
v_call: TRBV25-1; clone_size: NA; j_call: TRBJ1-2; d_call: NA; cdr3_aa: CASSEPGLANYGYTF; cdr3_nt: TGTGCCAGCAGTGAACCGGGCCTAGCTAACTATGGCTACACCTTC
v_call: TRBV10-3; clone_size: NA; j_call: TRBJ2-1; d_call: NA; cdr3_aa: CAISESWLVLESNNEQFF; cdr3_nt: TGTGCCATCAGTGAGTCTTGGCTCGTTTTGGAATCGAACAATGAGCAGTTCTTC
v_call: TRBV28; clone_size: NA; j_call: TRBJ2-7; d_call: TRBD1; cdr3_aa: CASSSGTGWYEQYF; cdr3_nt: TGTGCCAGCAGTTCCGGGACAGGGTGGTACGAGCAGTACTTC
v_call: TRBV12-3/TRBV12-4; clone_size: NA; j_call: TRBJ2-3; d_call: NA; cdr3_aa: CASSLEPSTDTQYF; cdr3_nt: TGTGCCAGCAGTTTAGAGCCTAGCACAGATACGCAGTATTTT
v_call: TRBV20-1; clone_size: NA; j_call: TRBJ2-7; d_call: NA; cdr3_aa: CSARATDSYEQYF; cdr3_nt: TGCAGTGCTAGAGCCACTGACTCCTACGAGCAGTACTTC
v_call: TRBV28; clone_size: NA; j_call: TRBJ2-1; d_call: TRBD2; cdr3_aa: CATGTTNEQFF; cdr3_nt: TGTGCCACCGGGACTACGAATGAGCAGTTCTTC
v_call: TRBV4-3; clone_size: NA; j_call: TRBJ2-7; d_call: TRBD2; cdr3_aa: CASSQFITGGSYEQYF; cdr3_nt: TGCGCCAGCAGCCAATTTATAACGGGAGGCTCCTACGAGCAGTACTTC
v_call: TRBV4-3; clone_size: NA; j_call: TRBJ2-3; d_call: NA; cdr3_aa: CASSPTHGTDTQYF; cdr3_nt: TGCGCCAGCAGCCCAACACATGGCACAGATACGCAGTATTTT
v_call: TRBV12-5; clone_size: NA; j_call: TRBJ2-1; d_call: TRBD2; cdr3_aa: CASGLTSGSGEQFF; cdr3_nt: TGTGCTAGTGGTTTGACTAGCGGGAGTGGGGAGCAGTTCTTC
v_call: TRBV20-1; clone_size: NA; j_call: TRBJ2-1; d_call: TRBD2; cdr3_aa: CSARGLAGFGEQFF; cdr3_nt: TGCAGTGCTAGAGGACTAGCGGGTTTCGGTGAGCAGTTCTTC
v_call: TRBV5-4; clone_size: few; j_call: TRBJ2-6; d_call: NA; cdr3_aa: CASTQGGANVLTF; cdr3_nt: TGTGCCAGCACTCAAGGTGGGGCCAACGTCCTGACTTTC
v_call: TRBV9; clone_size: few; j_call: TRBJ2-2; d_call: NA; cdr3_aa: CASSVGTPNTGELFF; cdr3_nt: TGTGCCAGCAGCGTAGGGACACCGAACACCGGGGAGCTGTTTTTT
v_call: TRBV12-3/TRBV12-4; clone_size: NA; j_call: TRBJ2-3; d_call: NA; cdr3_aa: CASSYTGSTDTQYF; cdr3_nt: TGTGCCAGCAGCTACACAGGGAGCACAGATACGCAGTATTTT
v_call: TRBV28; clone_size: few; j_call: TRBJ2-7; d_call: NA; cdr3_aa: CASSYTGLKYEQYF; cdr3_nt: TGTGCCAGCAGCTACACAGGGTTAAAGTACGAGCAGTACTTC
v_call: TRBV5-4; clone_size: NA; j_call: TRBJ2-7; d_call: NA; cdr3_aa: CASSPARVSYEQYF; cdr3_nt: TGTGCCAGCAGCCCCGCCAGGGTCTCCTACGAGCAGTACTTC
v_call: TRBV11-2; clone_size: NA; j_call: TRBJ2-3; d_call: NA; cdr3_aa: CASSYALGGAPVDTQYF; cdr3_nt: TGTGCCAGCAGCTACGCCCTTGGCGGGGCGCCGGTAGATACGCAGTATTTT
v_call: TRBV28; clone_size: few; j_call: TRBJ1-2; d_call: TRBD1; cdr3_aa: CASSLWGQGDGYTF; cdr3_nt: TGTGCCAGCAGTTTATGGGGACAGGGGGATGGCTACACCTTC
v_call: TRBV7-2; clone_size: few; j_call: TRBJ2-3; d_call: TRBD2; cdr3_aa: CASSSPPTSEGDTQYF; cdr3_nt: TGTGCCAGCAGCTCCCCCCCGACTAGCGAAGGAGATACGCAGTATTTT